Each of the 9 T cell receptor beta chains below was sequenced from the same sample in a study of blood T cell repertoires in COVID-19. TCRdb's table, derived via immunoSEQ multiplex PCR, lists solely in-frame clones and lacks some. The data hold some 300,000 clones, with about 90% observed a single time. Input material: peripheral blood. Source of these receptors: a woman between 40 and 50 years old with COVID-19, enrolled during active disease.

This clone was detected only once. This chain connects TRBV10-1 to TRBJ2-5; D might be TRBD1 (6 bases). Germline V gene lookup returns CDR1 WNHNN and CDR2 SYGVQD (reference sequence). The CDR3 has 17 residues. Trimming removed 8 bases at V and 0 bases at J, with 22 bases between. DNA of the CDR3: TGCGCCAGCCTCCCACCAAACAGGGAAGGTGACCAAGAGACCCAGTACTTC. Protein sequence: CASLPPNREGDQETQYF.

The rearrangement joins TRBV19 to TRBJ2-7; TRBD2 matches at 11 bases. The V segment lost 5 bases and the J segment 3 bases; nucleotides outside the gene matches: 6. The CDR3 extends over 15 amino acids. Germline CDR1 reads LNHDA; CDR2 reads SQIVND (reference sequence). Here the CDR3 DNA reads TGTGCCAGTAGTCTCGGGACTAGCGGACGCTACGAGCAGTACTTC. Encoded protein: CASSLGTSGRYEQYF.

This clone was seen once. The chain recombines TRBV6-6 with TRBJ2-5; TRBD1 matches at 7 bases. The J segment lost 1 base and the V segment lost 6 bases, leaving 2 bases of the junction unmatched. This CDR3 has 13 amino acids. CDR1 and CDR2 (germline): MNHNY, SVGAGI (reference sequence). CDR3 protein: CASSRDSQETQYF. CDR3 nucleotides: TGTGCCAGCAGCCGGGACAGCCAAGAGACCCAGTACTTC.

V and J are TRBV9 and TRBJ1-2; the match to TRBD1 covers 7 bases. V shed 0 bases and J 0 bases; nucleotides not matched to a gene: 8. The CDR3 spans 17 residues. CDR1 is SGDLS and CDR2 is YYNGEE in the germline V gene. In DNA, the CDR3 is TGTGCCAGCAGCGTAGAGATAGGGGGCTTGTCTAACTATGGCTACACCTTC. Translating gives CASSVEIGGLSNYGYTF.

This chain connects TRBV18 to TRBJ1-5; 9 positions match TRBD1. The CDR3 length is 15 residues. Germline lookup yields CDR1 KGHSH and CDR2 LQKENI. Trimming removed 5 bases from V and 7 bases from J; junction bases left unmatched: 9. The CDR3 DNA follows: TGTGCCAGCTCAATGGGACAGGGAATTGAACAGCCCCAGCATTTT. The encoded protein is CASSMGQGIEQPQHF.

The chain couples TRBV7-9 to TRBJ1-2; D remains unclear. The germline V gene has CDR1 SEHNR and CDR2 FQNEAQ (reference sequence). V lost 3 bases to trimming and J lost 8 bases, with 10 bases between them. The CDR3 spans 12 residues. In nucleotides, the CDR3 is TGTGCCAGCAGCTTGGGAGCGGTAGGCTACACCTTC. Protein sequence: CASSLGAVGYTF.

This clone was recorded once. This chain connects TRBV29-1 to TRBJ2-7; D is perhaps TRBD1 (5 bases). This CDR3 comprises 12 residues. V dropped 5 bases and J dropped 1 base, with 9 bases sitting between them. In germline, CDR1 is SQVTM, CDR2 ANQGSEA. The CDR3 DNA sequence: TGCAGCGTTATAGACAGTTCCTACGAGCAGTACTTC. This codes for CSVIDSSYEQYF.

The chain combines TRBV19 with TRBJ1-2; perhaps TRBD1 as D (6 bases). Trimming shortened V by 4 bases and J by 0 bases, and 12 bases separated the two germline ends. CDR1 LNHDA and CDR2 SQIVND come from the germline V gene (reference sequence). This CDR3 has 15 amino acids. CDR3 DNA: TGTGCCAGTAGTAGGGGGCCGAATTCTAACTATGGCTACACCTTC. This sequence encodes CASSRGPNSNYGYTF.

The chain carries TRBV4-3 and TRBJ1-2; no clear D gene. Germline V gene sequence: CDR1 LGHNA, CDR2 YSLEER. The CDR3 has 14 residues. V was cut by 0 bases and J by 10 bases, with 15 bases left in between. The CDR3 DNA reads TGCGCCAGCAGCCAAGATTCGAGCGGGAGTTCCTACACCTTC. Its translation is CASSQDSSGSSYTF.